The sequence of this TCR beta chain was determined in a study of OX40 agonist ivuxolimab in advanced cancers. Regarding the study as a whole: Clonal expansion was seen in CD4+ and CD8+ blood T cells by week 6 at 0.1 to 3.0 mg/kg.

Some clones are missing from TCRdb's copy, which holds only in-frame ones; the method was immunoSEQ multiplex PCR. Counted here are fewer than 40,000 clones, 65% to 90% occurring once; the ten biggest clones make up over 25%. On this clone itself: What it recognizes is unknown.

The sequencing used CD4+ or CD8+ T cells sorted from blood, collected in a trial of the OX40 agonist ivuxolimab. This TCR was recovered from an adult with an advanced solid tumor such as melanoma, head and neck, liver or kidney cancer.

This chain's CDR3 is CASSQDSRTEQFF. CDR3 nucleotides: TGCGCCAGCAGCCAAGACTCAAGAACTGAGCAGTTCTTC. The genes are TRBV4-3 and TRBJ2-1; D call uncertain. V lost 0 bases and J 9 bases, leaving 9 bases between the germline ends. The CDR3 runs 13 residues. CDR1 LGHNA and CDR2 YSLEER come from the germline V gene.